This TCR beta chain was observed in a study of Ad26.COV2.S vaccination and SARS-CoV-2 variants. The CDR3 extends over 14 amino acids. V lost 6 bases, J lost 4 bases, and 10 bases lay in between. The germline CDR1 and CDR2 sequences are MNHEY and SVGAGI. Treatment here: around 19 received Ad26.COV2.S at low or high dose, single or two shots; about five received placebo; per-sample allocation not given. Each sample was drawn 63 days after the first injection (of vaccine or placebo). Using immunoSEQ multiplex PCR, the repertoire was profiled, and TCRdb retains in-frame clones only, with some absent. In the table there are approximately 300,000 clones, around 85% of which are singletons.

The source material was peripheral blood, sampled in a trial of Ad26.COV2.S vaccine versus placebo. V gene TRBV6-5 combines with J gene TRBJ1-6, with D possibly TRBD1 on 6 matching bases. The sequence was collected from a person aged 18-65 years who received the Ad26.COV2.S COVID-19 vaccine or a placebo. CDR3 residues: CASSQTGYNSPLHF. Written as DNA, the CDR3 is TGTGCCAGCAGCCAGACAGGATATAATTCACCCCTCCACTTT.